This T cell receptor beta chain was sequenced in a study of shared clonotypes between healthy human individuals. In the study overall: A donor's plate count was three for CD4 naive and three for CD4 memory; CD8 naive had two and CD8 memory one. Study findings and constraints: What naive subsets generally showed was a larger estimated richness than memory subsets showed. Around 5.3% of naive CD4 clonotypes were shared across several donors.

The study ran the assay at deep level. Method: immunoSEQ multiplex PCR; TCRdb's copy keeps in-frame clones and lacks some. The repertoire has millions of clones, 85% to 95% of them found once; the top ten carry roughly 0.13%. Trimming cost V 5 bases and J 4 bases, with 12 bases left between them. The CDR3 extends over 13 amino acids. Germline V gene lookup returns CDR1 LGHNA and CDR2 YSLEER. Comment on this clone: Its antigen is unidentified.

This TCR derives from a man aged 18 to 29 in good health. V is TRBV4-3 and J is TRBJ2-7, with TRBD1 as a possible D gene (7 bases). Sequenced material: naive CD4+ T cells sorted from blood. Stated subset: CD45RA+ positively selected. CDR3 sequence: CASSAGQLYEQYF. The CDR3 DNA follows: TGCGCCAGCAGCGCGGGACAGCTTTACGAGCAGTACTTC.